One and the same sample provided the 12 T cell receptor beta chains below, sequenced in a study of CD4 T cells in relation to SARS-CoV-2 and coronaviruses. The assay was immunoSEQ multiplex PCR, and TCRdb's table has in-frame clones only and misses some. Of approximately 50,000 clones in the sample, just over 90% were seen once. The sequencing input was naive CD4+ T cells from PBMCs. Subset specified: naive CD4+ T cells isolated by negative enrichment. The receptors here all came from an adult with COVID-19.

The chain recombines TRBV9 with TRBJ2-7; 9 bases align to TRBD2. The V segment lost 4 bases and the J segment 6 bases; nucleotides outside the gene matches: 11. CDR3 size: 15 residues. CDR1 is SGDLS and CDR2 is YYNGEE in the germline V gene. This CDR3 reads CASSTLAGSASEQYF. The CDR3 DNA follows: TGTGCCAGCAGCACCCTAGCGGGGAGCGCCTCCGAGCAGTACTTC.

J is TRBJ1-4 and V is TRBV30; TRBD1 matches 7 bases. CDR3 length: 14 residues. Germline values: CDR1 GTSNPN, CDR2 SVGIG (reference sequence). The V segment lost 8 bases and the J segment 4 bases; nucleotides outside the gene matches: 10. This chain's CDR3 is CALAGDSLNEKLFF. CDR3 in DNA: TGTGCCCTAGCAGGGGACAGCCTTAATGAAAAACTGTTTTTT.

The chain joins TRBV5-8 to TRBJ2-7, with D perhaps assigned TRBD1 or TRBD2 (5 bases each). This CDR3 has 17 residues. V lost 0 bases and J 5 bases, leaving 21 bases between the germline ends. The germline gives CDR1 SGHTS, CDR2 YDEGEE. CDR3 coding DNA: TGTGCCAGCAGCTTGGCTAGCCTTAAAGCAGGGACCCACGAGCAGTACTTC. It yields the protein CASSLASLKAGTHEQYF.

The chain recombines TRBV6-5 with TRBJ1-2; no reliable D call. Germline V gene data show CDR1 as MNHEY and CDR2 as SVGAGI. The length of the CDR3 is 11 residues. Between the trimmed V and J ends, which lost 6 bases and 6 bases, there was a span of 8 bases. This CDR3 is CASRWQDGYTF. The CDR3 region has the DNA TGTGCCAGCAGGTGGCAGGATGGCTACACCTTC.

The chain employs TRBV28 and TRBJ2-5; D is undetermined. CDR1 and CDR2 from the germline V gene are MDHEN and SYDVKM. The germline V and J ends were trimmed by 5 bases and 1 base, with 17 bases remaining between them. This CDR3 region has 16 residues. CDR3 bases: TGTGCCAGCAGTATACTTAGTTCAGTTTTCCAAGAGACCCAGTACTTC. Protein product: CASSILSSVFQETQYF. Looking up the rest from reference TRBV28 and TRBJ2-5 gives the full variable domain: DVKVTQSSRYLVKRTGEKVFLECVQDMDHENMFWYRQDPGLGLRLIYFSYDVKMKEKGDIPEGYSVSREKKERFSLILESASTNQTSMYLCASSILSSVFQETQYFGPGTRLLVL.

This clone was detected only once. The J gene is TRBJ2-7, the V gene TRBV4-1, with 9 bases identical to TRBD1. This CDR3 is 15 amino acids long. V trimming: 2 bases; J trimming: 3 bases; junction bases outside the gene matches: 5. Germline V CDR1 and CDR2: MGHRA, YSYEKL. This CDR3 reads CASSQPGQGLYEQYF. The CDR3 DNA reads TGCGCCAGCAGCCAACCGGGACAGGGCCTCTACGAGCAGTACTTC.

This chain connects TRBV10-3 to TRBJ2-2; 8 nucleotides align to TRBD2. Looked up from germline, CDR1 is ENHRY and CDR2 is SYGVKD. The CDR3 consists of 15 residues. After removal of 3 bases from V and 0 bases from J, the junction contained 0 bases not matched to a gene. The CDR3 nucleotides are TGTGCCATCAGTGAACTAGCGGCGAACACCGGGGAGCTGTTTTTT. It specifies CAISELAANTGELFF.

The chain is built from TRBV10-3 and TRBJ1-2, with 7 bases identical to TRBD1. This CDR3 is built from 11 residues. Germline CDR1 reads ENHRY; CDR2 reads SYGVKD. J was trimmed by 11 bases and V by 4 bases; bases with no gene match: 4. CDR3 in amino acids: CAISGPGQYTF. The CDR3 DNA is TGTGCCATCAGTGGCCCGGGACAGTACACCTTC.

The rearrangement joins TRBV15 to TRBJ1-4; the D is unclear. CDR1 and CDR2 from the germline V gene are LNHNV and YYDKDF (reference sequence). Trimming stripped 0 bases from V and 5 bases from J, with 10 bases between. This CDR3 region has 15 residues. The CDR3 protein is CATSREVFGNEKLFF. The CDR3 region has the DNA TGTGCCACCAGCAGAGAGGTTTTCGGGAATGAAAAACTGTTTTTT.

V gene TRBV5-1 combines with J gene TRBJ2-1; D tentatively fits TRBD1 or TRBD2 (5 bases each). V was trimmed by 10 bases and J by 9 bases, leaving 23 bases between them. CDR1 is SGHRS, CDR2 YFSETQ, per germline. The CDR3 spans 14 residues. In DNA, the CDR3 is TGCGCCGGGTCCCGAGAGGGGCTTTCCGGTGAGCAGTTCTTC. Translating gives CAGSREGLSGEQFF.

In this sample, this clone turned up once. V is TRBV4-3 and J is TRBJ1-2; tentative D call: TRBD1 (5 bases). The CDR3 covers 14 residues. V gave up 8 bases and J gave up 4 bases, with 17 bases separating them. The germline V gene has CDR1 LGHNA and CDR2 YSLEER. The CDR3 nucleotides are TGCGCCAGCCGGGCAGGGCTCGAGGTCTATGGCTACACCTTC. Protein: CASRAGLEVYGYTF.

This clone was detected only once. The chain employs TRBV18 and TRBJ2-7; the D gene is possibly TRBD2 (5 bases). Germline V CDR1 and CDR2: KGHSH, LQKENI. Trimming took 3 bases from V and 4 from J, leaving 16 bases between them. This CDR3 has 15 residues. The CDR3 DNA reads as TGTGCCAGCTCACCCCCCGGGGAACTCGGGTACGAGCAGTACTTC. Translation gives CASSPPGELGYEQYF.